Sequencing of this T cell receptor beta chain was carried out in a study of spatial heterogeneity in lung cancer. Study conclusions and caveats: Tumor T-cell coverage was an estimated 7% or so for alpha and approximately 13% for beta chains. Expanded intratumoral alpha and beta TCR counts tracked tumor mutation counts.

CDR3 length: 15 residues. J gave up 4 bases and V 4 bases, and 10 bases lay outside the gene matches. In germline, CDR1 is SGHRS, CDR2 YFSETQ. This clonotype qualifies as medium-sized. The antigen is unknown. The time point: sample taken at primary tumor resection. Whole RNA was taken from tumor, nontumor lung or frozen PBMC; it was then sequenced unsorted. Every molecule of TCR cDNA had its own unique molecular identifier. TCRdb processed the 5' RACE reads anew with MiXCR; each CDR3 protein has one entry. The repertoire holds a few thousand distinct CDR3 sequences, with about 5.8% as singletons. The genes are TRBV5-1 and TRBJ2-7; 8 positions match TRBD1. The sequence derives from a male donor with early-stage non-small cell lung cancer. The sample in question was lung tumor tissue, obtained at surgery. In DNA form, the CDR3 reads TGCGCCAGCAGCCCCGGTGGGACAGGAAATTACGAGCAGTACTTC. Encoded protein: CASSPGGTGNYEQYF.